This T cell receptor beta chain was obtained from a study of beta chain features in type 1 diabetes. Whole-study results and caveats: TCRB CDR3s from Type 1 diabetes patients were moderately but significantly shorter in all four CD4+ subsets.

Trimming removed 5 bases from V and 4 bases from J; junction bases left unmatched: 6. The germline V gene encodes CDR1 SGHTA and CDR2 FQGNSA. The CDR3 contains 15 residues. Points on this clone: Its antigen is undetermined.

Every bit of the isolated RNA underwent reverse transcription, so sequencing read expressed TCRB transcripts. Clones were read by immunoSEQ multiplex PCR, and TCRdb kept only the in-frame ones, dropping some. The table includes more than 250,000 clones, around 16% detected once. V gene TRBV7-2 combines with J gene TRBJ2-1, with TRBD2 identical over 9 bases. The receptor comes from a man younger than 35 with type 1 diabetes. Material for sequencing was naive CD4+ T cells from blood. The CDR3 DNA reads as TGTGCCAGCAGCCTACGCGGGGGGGCTTACAATGAGCAGTTCTTC. Translating gives CASSLRGGAYNEQFF.